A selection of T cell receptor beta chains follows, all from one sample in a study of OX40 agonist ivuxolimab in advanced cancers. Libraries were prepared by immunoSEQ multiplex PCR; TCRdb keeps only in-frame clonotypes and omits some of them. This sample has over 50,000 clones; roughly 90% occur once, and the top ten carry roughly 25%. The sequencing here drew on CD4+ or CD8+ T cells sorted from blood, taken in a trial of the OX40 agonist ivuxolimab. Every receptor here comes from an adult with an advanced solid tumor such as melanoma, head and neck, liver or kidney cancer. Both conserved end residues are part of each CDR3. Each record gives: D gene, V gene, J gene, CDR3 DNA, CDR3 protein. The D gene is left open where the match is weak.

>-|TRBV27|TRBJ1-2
TGTGCCAGCTCCACGGTTGGGGGGAACTATGGCTACACCTTC
CASSTVGGNYGYTF
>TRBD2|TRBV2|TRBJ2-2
TGTGCCAGCAGTGTAGACTTCAGACTAGCGGGAGGATGGACCGGGGAGCTGTTTTTT
CASSVDFRLAGGWTGELFF
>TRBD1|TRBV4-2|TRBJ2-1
TGTGCCAGCAGCCCGCAGGGGGCGGAGCAGTTCTTC
CASSPQGAEQFF
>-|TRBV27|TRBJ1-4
TGTGCCAGCAGTTCGCTACAGAGAACTAATGAAAAACTGTTTTTT
CASSSLQRTNEKLFF
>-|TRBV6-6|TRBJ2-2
TGTGCCAGCAGTCCCCAAGGTCCGGCCGGGGAGCTGTTTTTT
CASSPQGPAGELFF
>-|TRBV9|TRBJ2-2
TGTGCCAGCAGCGTCGACACCGGGGAGCTGTTTTTT
CASSVDTGELFF
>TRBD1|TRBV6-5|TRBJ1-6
TGTGCCAGCAGTTACTCCCCAGGGGGTGGTAGTTCACCCCTCCACTTT
CASSYSPGGGSSPLHF
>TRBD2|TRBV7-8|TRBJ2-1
TGTGCCAGCAGCTTGCCGGGACTAGCGGGAGGGTACAATGAGCAGTTCTTC
CASSLPGLAGGYNEQFF
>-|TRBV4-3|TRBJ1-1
TGCGCCAGCAGCCAAGATCTTGCGGAGGGAGGTACTGAAGCTTTCTTT
CASSQDLAEGGTEAFF
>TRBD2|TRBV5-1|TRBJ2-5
TGCGCCAGCAGCCTCACTGGAAATATAGCGGGAGGGCCCCAGACCCAGTACTTC
CASSLTGNIAGGPQTQYF